These 14 T cell receptor beta chains were sequenced from one sample in a study of metastatic and nonmetastatic thyroid tumors. TCRdb reprocessed the PCR reads via MiXCR. The sample consists of approximately 35,000 clones, 20% to 25% of them appearing once. Until they underwent thyroid surgery, no patient had received any treatment. The sample taken for sequencing was tumor tissue. The receptors stem from a male donor with papillary thyroid cancer or a benign thyroid nodule (not recorded which). Some clones in this sample may be carry-over from other donors' samples.

For this clone: One end of the junction does not line up with germline, which may come from a read error. The chain combines TRBV11-2 with TRBJ1-6; D is perhaps TRBD1 (5 bases). The CDR3 extends over 14 amino acids. Germline V CDR1 and CDR2: SGHAT, FQNNGV. CDR3 region: CASSLAQGPSPLRF. The DNA for the CDR3 is TGTGCCAGCAGCTTAGCGCAGGGTCCGTCACCCCTCCGCTTT.

This clone was found once. The chain links TRBV3-1 to TRBJ2-7; the match to TRBD1 covers 8 bases. Unmatched junction bases numbered 12, after V lost 7 bases and J lost 4 bases. This CDR3 is built from 15 residues. From germline, CDR1 is LGHDT and CDR2 YNNKEL (reference sequence). The CDR3 sequence is CASIHLGQVSYEQYF. In DNA form, the CDR3 reads TGTGCCAGCATCCACCTGGGACAGGTAAGTTACGAGCAGTACTTC.

This clone was recorded many times. The CDR3 DNA reads TGTGCCAGCAGCCAGGGTTCTGAGTACGAGCAGTACTTC. It specifies CASSQGSEYEQYF. This chain links TRBV5-4 with TRBJ2-7, with a possible D match to TRBD1 (5 bases). CDR1 is SGHNT and CDR2 is YYREEE in the germline V gene (reference sequence). The V and J ends lost 4 bases and 4 bases respectively, with 12 bases between them. The CDR3 sequence is 13 residues long. Full variable domain (remainder filled in from reference TRBV5-4 and TRBJ2-7): ETGVTQSPTHLIKTRGQQVTLRCSSQSGHNTVSWYQQALGQGPQFIFQYYREEENGRGNFPPRFSGLQFPNYSSELNVNALELDDSALYLCASSQGSEYEQYFGPGTRLTVT.

V gene TRBV6-2 or TRBV6-3 combines with J gene TRBJ2-7; 9 nucleotides match TRBD1. From germline, CDR1 is MNHEY and CDR2 SVGEGT. Trimming removed 4 bases from V and 6 bases from J; junction bases left unmatched: 4. The CDR3 extends over 13 amino acids. The CDR3 nucleotides read TGTGCCAGCAGTTTTGGGACAGGGTCCGAGCAGTACTTC. Translating it yields CASSFGTGSEQYF.

As regards this clone: No conserved phenylalanine or tryptophan ends this CDR3, so it is likely a read error. Other DNA sequences in the sample encode the same CDR3. J is TRBJ1-4 and V is TRBV30, with D perhaps matching TRBD1 (5 bases). Germline assignment: CDR1 GTSNPN and CDR2 SVGIG (reference sequence). This CDR3 has 13 amino acids. Between the trimmed V and J ends, which lost 8 bases and 8 bases, there was a span of 18 bases. CDR3 nucleotide sequence: TGTGCCGGGGGGGTGGGGACGAACGAAAAACTGTTTCTT. Protein sequence: CAGGVGTNEKLFL.

The chain is built from TRBV28 and TRBJ2-7, with 8 bases identical to TRBD2. J gave up 0 bases and V 7 bases, and 8 bases lay outside the gene matches. Germline-derived CDR1 and CDR2 are MDHEN and SYDVKM. This CDR3 region has 15 residues. The CDR3 coding sequence is TGTGCCAGCATCCCAACGGGGGGGTTCTCCTACGAGCAGTACTTC. Translating it yields CASIPTGGFSYEQYF.

In this sample, this clone turned up many times. The chain combines TRBV5-4 with TRBJ2-5, with 10 bases aligning to TRBD1. CDR1 and CDR2 from the germline V gene are SGHNT and YYREEE (reference sequence). This CDR3 has 15 amino acids. The V and J ends lost 2 bases and 6 bases, in that order; junction bases with no gene match: 7. The DNA of the CDR3 is TGTGCCAGCAGCTTCGAGACAGGGGGCGAAAAGACCCAGTACTTC. It encodes CASSFETGGEKTQYF.

This clone was counted many times. The chain is built from TRBV11-2 and TRBJ2-3; 8 positions match TRBD2. V lost 5 bases and J lost 6; bases outside the gene matches: 7. Germline CDR1 is SGHAT and CDR2 is FQNNGV. The CDR3 runs to 14 residues. The DNA for the CDR3 is TGTGCCAGCAGCCCGGGACTAGATGTGGATACGCAGTATTTT. Its translation: CASSPGLDVDTQYF.

This clone was recorded at least ten times. This same CDR3 is encoded by further DNA sequences in the sample. The chain recombines TRBV9 with TRBJ2-2; TRBD2 might be the D (5 bases). The CDR3 consists of 16 residues. Germline assignment: CDR1 SGDLS and CDR2 YYNGEE. The germline V and J ends were trimmed by 7 bases and 5 bases, with 21 bases remaining between them. Here the CDR3 reads CASGVSQKAVTGELFF. In DNA, the CDR3 is TGTGCCAGCGGTGTATCACAGAAAGCGGTGACCGGGGAGCTGTTTTTT.

This clone was recorded at least ten times. This chain joins TRBV30 and TRBJ1-1, with D hard to call. The CDR3 covers 13 residues. With 4 bases removed from V and 0 bases from J, the gap between germline ends came to 9 bases. Germline V gives CDR1 GTSNPN, CDR2 SVGIG (reference sequence). Written as DNA, the CDR3 is TGTGCCTGGAATATTGGGGTGAACACTGAAGCTTTCTTT. As protein: CAWNIGVNTEAFF.

The V call is TRBV6-1, the J call TRBJ2-7; 7 positions agree with TRBD1. With 7 bases clipped from V and 3 bases from J, the junction kept 6 bases outside the gene matches. Germline assignment: CDR1 MNHNS and CDR2 SASEGT. The CDR3 totals 13 residues. Here the CDR3 DNA reads TGTGCCAGCACCGGACAGGTTAACTACGAGCAGTACTTC. Encoded protein: CASTGQVNYEQYF.

This clone appeared once. The rearrangement uses TRBV11-2 and TRBJ1-2; tentative D call: TRBD1 (5 bases). From germline, CDR1 is SGHAT and CDR2 FQNNGV. The CDR3 contains 15 residues. V was trimmed by 5 bases and J by 7 bases, leaving 20 bases between them. The CDR3 DNA follows: TGTGCCAGCAGCCGACGACGGGGGGTCGTGGGTGGCTACACCTTC. Translating gives CASSRRRGVVGGYTF. The whole variable domain, remainder taken from reference TRBV11-2 and TRBJ1-2, is EAGVAQSPRYKIIEKRQSVAFWCNPISGHATLYWYQQILGQGPKLLIQFQNNGVVDDSQLPKDRFSAERLKGVDSTLKIQPAKLEDSAVYLCASSRRRGVVGGYTFGSGTRLTVV.

The table lists this clone with a few counts. The chain is built from TRBV10-3 and TRBJ2-7; the D gene could be TRBD1 or TRBD2 (5 bases each). This CDR3 has 14 amino acids. With 6 bases removed from V and 4 bases from J, the gap between germline ends came to 16 bases. The V gene's germline CDR1 is ENHRY and CDR2 SYGVKD. The CDR3: CAISDGTEPYEQYF. DNA for the CDR3: TGTGCCATCAGCGACGGGACGGAACCTTACGAGCAGTACTTC.

J is TRBJ1-6 and V is TRBV2; 10 nucleotides align to TRBD1. The germline gives CDR1 SNHLY, CDR2 FYNNEI. CDR3 length: 13 residues. V gave up 9 bases and J gave up 7 bases; unmatched junction bases: 3. This CDR3 reads CARTGQGNSPLHF. The CDR3 coding sequence is TGTGCCAGGACGGGACAGGGGAATTCACCCCTCCACTTT.